This T cell receptor beta chain stems from a study of regulatory T cells in long-lasting Graves disease. Both iRepertoire HTBI primers and Arm-PCR of CDR3 regions were used to build the TCR beta libraries. TCRdb re-analysed the multiplex PCR reads in MiXCR, keeping a single row per CDR3 protein. The sample contains 400,000 to 500,000 distinct CDR3 sequences, approximately 14% of which appear only once. Time point noted: newly diagnosed GD, antithyroid drugs for less than 3 months. RNA from PBMCs was the source of the TCR library. This same sample was also part of a study on T cells in Graves' hyperthyroidism and ophthalmopathy.

The origin of this receptor is a woman between 50 and 59 years old with Graves disease. Specimen: peripheral blood mononuclear cells (PBMCs), collected at new diagnosis, from a patient treated with antithyroid drugs.

The chain's CDR3 is CASSPQGGEKLFF. The DNA of the CDR3 is TGTGCCAGCTCACCCCAGGGGGGTGAAAAACTGTTTTTT. The rearrangement links TRBV18 to TRBJ1-4, with 7 bases lining up with TRBD1. This CDR3 has 13 residues. Germline assignment: CDR1 KGHSH and CDR2 LQKENI. V lost 3 bases and J lost 7; bases outside the gene matches: 2.